A selection of T cell receptor beta chains follows, all from one sample in a study of blood T cell repertoires in COVID-19. Generated by immunoSEQ multiplex PCR, the TCRdb table keeps only in-frame clones and is missing some. The table lists approximately 290,000 clones, approximately 91% of them singletons. Sequencing was carried out using peripheral blood. The source of these receptors is a woman in her 30s with COVID-19, enrolled during active disease. CDR3s include the opening cysteine and the closing phenylalanine or tryptophan. The order of the fields is V gene, clone size, D gene, J gene, CDR3 DNA, CDR3 protein. The D gene is left open where the match is weak. Clone size is given for some rows only: seen once, a few or many times, or a class if the clone is expanded.

V gene: TRBV5-1; clone size: .; D gene: TRBD1; J gene: TRBJ1-2; CDR3 DNA: TGCGCCAGCAGCCTACCGACAGGGATAGATGGCTACACCTTC; CDR3 protein: CASSLPTGIDGYTF
V gene: TRBV4-1; clone size: once; D gene: .; J gene: TRBJ1-1; CDR3 DNA: TGCGCCAGCAGCCAAGATGCGGGGACTTACACTGAAGCTTTCTTT; CDR3 protein: CASSQDAGTYTEAFF
V gene: TRBV27; clone size: .; D gene: .; J gene: TRBJ2-7; CDR3 DNA: TGTGCCAGCAGTTTATCACAGGGAGGGGCCTACGAGCAGTACTTC; CDR3 protein: CASSLSQGGAYEQYF
V gene: TRBV5-5; clone size: .; D gene: .; J gene: TRBJ2-3; CDR3 DNA: TGTGCCAGCAGCTGGGAGAGCACAGATACGCAGTATTTT; CDR3 protein: CASSWESTDTQYF
V gene: TRBV30; clone size: .; D gene: .; J gene: TRBJ1-2; CDR3 DNA: TGTGCCTGGAGTGTTGACAGAAGACCTAACTATGGCTACACCTTC; CDR3 protein: CAWSVDRRPNYGYTF
V gene: TRBV5-1; clone size: .; D gene: .; J gene: TRBJ2-1; CDR3 DNA: TGCGCCAGCACCCAGGGAAACAATGAGCAGTTCTTC; CDR3 protein: CASTQGNNEQFF
V gene: TRBV29-1; clone size: .; D gene: TRBD2; J gene: TRBJ2-1; CDR3 DNA: TGCAGCGGATCATCCGGGACTAGCGTCAATGAGCAGTTCTTC; CDR3 protein: CSGSSGTSVNEQFF
V gene: TRBV19; clone size: .; D gene: .; J gene: TRBJ1-1; CDR3 DNA: TGTGCCAGTATTAGTCTTAACACTGAAGCTTTCTTT; CDR3 protein: CASISLNTEAFF
V gene: TRBV5-8; clone size: .; D gene: .; J gene: TRBJ1-2; CDR3 DNA: TGTGCCAGCAGCTTGGTGGGGAGCTATGGCTACACCTTC; CDR3 protein: CASSLVGSYGYTF
V gene: TRBV5-6; clone size: once; D gene: .; J gene: TRBJ1-1; CDR3 DNA: TGTGCCAGCAGCTTGTTCCAGGGCGGGGATACTGAAGCTTTCTTT; CDR3 protein: CASSLFQGGDTEAFF
V gene: TRBV2; clone size: .; D gene: TRBD2; J gene: TRBJ2-3; CDR3 DNA: TGTGCCAGCAGTGCCGGACTAGCGGGAGGGGTTAGCACAGATACGCAGTATTTT; CDR3 protein: CASSAGLAGGVSTDTQYF
V gene: TRBV4-2; clone size: .; D gene: TRBD2; J gene: TRBJ2-2; CDR3 DNA: TGTGCCAGCAGCCCTGGACTAGCGGGAGTATCCGGGGAGCTGTTTTTT; CDR3 protein: CASSPGLAGVSGELFF
V gene: TRBV29-1; clone size: .; D gene: .; J gene: TRBJ1-1; CDR3 DNA: TGCAGCGTCAAACGGGGGGGCTATACTGAAGCTTTCTTT; CDR3 protein: CSVKRGGYTEAFF
V gene: TRBV11-2; clone size: .; D gene: TRBD2; J gene: TRBJ2-5; CDR3 DNA: TGTGCCAGCAGCTTATCTAAGAGCGGGAGGCACCAAGAGACCCAGTACTTC; CDR3 protein: CASSLSKSGRHQETQYF
V gene: TRBV10-1; clone size: .; D gene: TRBD2; J gene: TRBJ2-3; CDR3 DNA: TGCGCCAGCAGTGAGGGGGTCCTAGCGGGAGGGCCTCTCGTTATCCCAGATACGCAGTATTTT; CDR3 protein: CASSEGVLAGGPLVIPDTQYF
V gene: TRBV11-3; clone size: .; D gene: TRBD2; J gene: TRBJ2-3; CDR3 DNA: TGTGCCAGCAGCTTAGGGACTAGCGGGAGTTCAGATACGCAGTATTTT; CDR3 protein: CASSLGTSGSSDTQYF
V gene: TRBV27; clone size: .; D gene: .; J gene: TRBJ1-5; CDR3 DNA: TGTGCCAGCAGTCCGGGTTTTAGCAATCAGCCCCAGCATTTT; CDR3 protein: CASSPGFSNQPQHF
V gene: TRBV18; clone size: .; D gene: .; J gene: TRBJ2-3; CDR3 DNA: TGTGCCAGCTCACCTGGGCAGCCGAGTACAGATACGCAGTATTTT; CDR3 protein: CASSPGQPSTDTQYF
V gene: TRBV7-6; clone size: once; D gene: .; J gene: TRBJ2-7; CDR3 DNA: TGTGCCAGCAGCTTAGAAGGCGGCGGTACAAGGGGCGAGCAGTACTTC; CDR3 protein: CASSLEGGGTRGEQYF
V gene: TRBV11-2; clone size: .; D gene: TRBD2; J gene: TRBJ2-7; CDR3 DNA: TGTGCCAGCAGCTTAGTGGGACTAGCGGGACCCTACGAGCAGTACTTC; CDR3 protein: CASSLVGLAGPYEQYF
V gene: TRBV27; clone size: .; D gene: .; J gene: TRBJ1-4; CDR3 DNA: TGTGCCAGCAGGGACTTAACGCGGGGAACTAATGAAAAACTGTTTTTT; CDR3 protein: CASRDLTRGTNEKLFF
V gene: TRBV7-9; clone size: .; D gene: TRBD1; J gene: TRBJ1-4; CDR3 DNA: TGTGCCAGCAGCTCCCTCCTGACAGGGGAAAAACTGTTTTTT; CDR3 protein: CASSSLLTGEKLFF
V gene: TRBV2; clone size: .; D gene: .; J gene: TRBJ1-3; CDR3 DNA: TGTGCCAGCAGGGACAGCTCTGGAAACACCATATATTTT; CDR3 protein: CASRDSSGNTIYF
V gene: TRBV3-1/TRBV3-2; clone size: .; D gene: .; J gene: TRBJ1-3; CDR3 DNA: TGTGCCAGCAGCCAAGGGGCAGCTGGAAACACCATATATTTT; CDR3 protein: CASSQGAAGNTIYF
V gene: TRBV19; clone size: .; D gene: TRBD2; J gene: TRBJ2-1; CDR3 DNA: TGTGCCAGTAGTATAGGCGCGGGAGGGAGGGATGAGCAGTTCTTC; CDR3 protein: CASSIGAGGRDEQFF
V gene: TRBV10-3; clone size: .; D gene: TRBD1; J gene: TRBJ1-3; CDR3 DNA: TGTGCCATCAGTGAGTCCGCGGGACAGGCAAACACCATATATTTT; CDR3 protein: CAISESAGQANTIYF
V gene: TRBV7-8; clone size: .; D gene: .; J gene: TRBJ1-2; CDR3 DNA: TGTGCCAGCACCTTAGGGAAGTTTTCAGGTGGGGGCTACACCTTC; CDR3 protein: CASTLGKFSGGGYTF
V gene: TRBV30; clone size: .; D gene: .; J gene: TRBJ1-3; CDR3 DNA: TGTGCCTGGAGTCGGAGGGGTATTGGAAACACCATATATTTT; CDR3 protein: CAWSRRGIGNTIYF
V gene: TRBV19; clone size: .; D gene: .; J gene: TRBJ2-1; CDR3 DNA: TGTGCCAGTAGTATTGCATCAGGGTTCTACAATGAGCAGTTCTTC; CDR3 protein: CASSIASGFYNEQFF
V gene: TRBV6-6; clone size: .; D gene: .; J gene: TRBJ2-1; CDR3 DNA: TGTGCCAGCAGACTGGAAAACAGGGACCCGAACAATGAGCAGTTCTTC; CDR3 protein: CASRLENRDPNNEQFF
V gene: TRBV20-1; clone size: once; D gene: TRBD2; J gene: TRBJ2-1; CDR3 DNA: TGCAGTGCTAGTAGTGGGTGGACTAGCGGGAGGGCCGAGACTGGTCCGTTTTTGGAGAATGAGCAGTTCTTC; CDR3 protein: CSASSGWTSGRAETGPFLENEQFF
V gene: TRBV9; clone size: .; D gene: .; J gene: TRBJ1-6; CDR3 DNA: TGTGCCAGCAGCGTAGGGTGGCAGCGGGGTAATTCACCCCTCCACTTT; CDR3 protein: CASSVGWQRGNSPLHF
V gene: TRBV5-4; clone size: few; D gene: TRBD1; J gene: TRBJ2-5; CDR3 DNA: TGTGCCAGCAGCTTGGACGACAGGGGACAGACCCAGTACTTC; CDR3 protein: CASSLDDRGQTQYF
V gene: TRBV30; clone size: .; D gene: .; J gene: TRBJ1-2; CDR3 DNA: TGTGCCTGGAGTGTACTTGGAAGGGGCTATGGCTACACCTTC; CDR3 protein: CAWSVLGRGYGYTF
V gene: TRBV21-1; clone size: .; D gene: .; J gene: TRBJ1-5; CDR3 DNA: TGTGCCAGCAGCAGGCGCACAGGACAGCAGCCCCAGCATTTT; CDR3 protein: CASSRRTGQQPQHF
V gene: TRBV28; clone size: .; D gene: TRBD1; J gene: TRBJ2-3; CDR3 DNA: TGTGCCAGCAGTTTTTCGACAGGGGGGCCAGATACGCAGTATTTT; CDR3 protein: CASSFSTGGPDTQYF
V gene: TRBV5-4; clone size: few; D gene: TRBD2; J gene: TRBJ2-1; CDR3 DNA: TGTGCCAGCAGCCATAGCGGGGGGATTTACAATGAGCAGTTCTTC; CDR3 protein: CASSHSGGIYNEQFF
V gene: TRBV7-2; clone size: .; D gene: TRBD2; J gene: TRBJ2-7; CDR3 DNA: TGTGCCAGCAGCTCGAGCGGGAGAGCCGAGCAGTACTTC; CDR3 protein: CASSSSGRAEQYF
V gene: TRBV5-1; clone size: .; D gene: TRBD1; J gene: TRBJ2-7; CDR3 DNA: TGCGCCAGCAGCTTGGATCCCAGGGGGCTGGACGAGCAGTACTTC; CDR3 protein: CASSLDPRGLDEQYF
V gene: TRBV6-1; clone size: .; D gene: .; J gene: TRBJ2-7; CDR3 DNA: TGTGCCAGCAGTGAAAGGGCCTTCGGGTGGGGGGTATACGAGCAGTACTTC; CDR3 protein: CASSERAFGWGVYEQYF
V gene: TRBV7-2; clone size: .; D gene: TRBD1; J gene: TRBJ1-1; CDR3 DNA: TGTGCCAGCAGTTCCGCCGGGACAGGGCCATATGAAGCTTTCTTT; CDR3 protein: CASSSAGTGPYEAFF
V gene: TRBV11-2; clone size: .; D gene: TRBD1; J gene: TRBJ1-1; CDR3 DNA: TGTGCCAGCACCCCACTCCAGGGGGTCAACACTGAAGCTTTCTTT; CDR3 protein: CASTPLQGVNTEAFF
V gene: TRBV30; clone size: few; D gene: .; J gene: TRBJ1-1; CDR3 DNA: TGTGCCTGGAGTGTACCAGGCGTGACTGAAGCTTTCTTT; CDR3 protein: CAWSVPGVTEAFF
V gene: TRBV5-1; clone size: few; D gene: TRBD1; J gene: TRBJ1-2; CDR3 DNA: TGCGCCAGCAGCCCGGGACAGGGACATGGCTACACCTTC; CDR3 protein: CASSPGQGHGYTF
V gene: TRBV7-9; clone size: .; D gene: .; J gene: TRBJ2-5; CDR3 DNA: TGTGCCAGCAGCTTAGTGGGCAGGGAGGACCAAGAGACCCAGTACTTC; CDR3 protein: CASSLVGREDQETQYF
V gene: TRBV5-1; clone size: .; D gene: TRBD2; J gene: TRBJ2-7; CDR3 DNA: TGCGCCAGCAGCTTGGGATTAGCGGGAGCCGAGCAGTACTTC; CDR3 protein: CASSLGLAGAEQYF
V gene: TRBV28; clone size: .; D gene: TRBD2; J gene: TRBJ2-7; CDR3 DNA: TGTGCCAGCAGTCCAACCGGGACTAGCCAGTACGAGCAGTACTTC; CDR3 protein: CASSPTGTSQYEQYF
V gene: TRBV27; clone size: .; D gene: .; J gene: TRBJ1-6; CDR3 DNA: TGTGCCAGCAGGTCCCACGGTAAAAGCTCCTATAATTCACCCCTCCACTTT; CDR3 protein: CASRSHGKSSYNSPLHF
V gene: TRBV23-1; clone size: .; D gene: TRBD1; J gene: TRBJ2-7; CDR3 DNA: TGCGCCAGCAGTCAAATTGAGGAGGGACAGGCATCCTACGAGCAGTACTTC; CDR3 protein: CASSQIEEGQASYEQYF
V gene: TRBV2; clone size: once; D gene: TRBD2; J gene: TRBJ2-7; CDR3 DNA: TGTGCCAGCACCAGACCCCCTAGCGGGAGGGACTACGAGCAGTACTTC; CDR3 protein: CASTRPPSGRDYEQYF
V gene: TRBV19; clone size: .; D gene: .; J gene: TRBJ1-2; CDR3 DNA: TGTGCCAGTACCCCTACAGGGACCAATTATGGCTACACCTTC; CDR3 protein: CASTPTGTNYGYTF
V gene: TRBV30; clone size: .; D gene: TRBD1; J gene: TRBJ1-2; CDR3 DNA: TGTGCCTGGACCCCGGGACAGCCTCTCTACACCTTC; CDR3 protein: CAWTPGQPLYTF
V gene: TRBV4-1; clone size: .; D gene: TRBD2; J gene: TRBJ2-1; CDR3 DNA: TGCGCCAGCAGCCTCAAACCGCCGGGGGGACCCTACAATGAGCAGTTCTTC; CDR3 protein: CASSLKPPGGPYNEQFF
V gene: TRBV25-1; clone size: .; D gene: TRBD1; J gene: TRBJ1-1; CDR3 DNA: TGTGCCAGCAGTATACAGGGGGTGAGGACTGAAGCTTTCTTT; CDR3 protein: CASSIQGVRTEAFF
V gene: TRBV19; clone size: .; D gene: TRBD2; J gene: TRBJ2-5; CDR3 DNA: TGTGCCAGTAGGAGGACTAGCGGGTCGTACCAAGAGACCCAGTACTTC; CDR3 protein: CASRRTSGSYQETQYF
V gene: TRBV19; clone size: .; D gene: TRBD1; J gene: TRBJ1-2; CDR3 DNA: TGTGCCAGTAGCGATAGGGACAGCGGCTATGGCTACACCTTC; CDR3 protein: CASSDRDSGYGYTF
V gene: TRBV3-1/TRBV3-2; clone size: .; D gene: TRBD1; J gene: TRBJ1-2; CDR3 DNA: TGTGCCAGCAGCCAAGCCCCCAGGGGGGATGGCTACACCTTC; CDR3 protein: CASSQAPRGDGYTF
V gene: TRBV7-3; clone size: .; D gene: TRBD2; J gene: TRBJ2-5; CDR3 DNA: TGTGCCAGCAGCTCGGGACTAGCGGGAGCGTACCAAGAGACCCAGTACTTC; CDR3 protein: CASSSGLAGAYQETQYF
V gene: TRBV11-2; clone size: .; D gene: .; J gene: TRBJ2-7; CDR3 DNA: TGTGCCAGCAGCGACCCGGGACAATTTTACGAGCAGTACTTC; CDR3 protein: CASSDPGQFYEQYF
V gene: TRBV7-8; clone size: few; D gene: .; J gene: TRBJ1-6; CDR3 DNA: TGTGCCAGCAGCCCATTACAGGGCCGGAATTCACCCCTCCACTTT; CDR3 protein: CASSPLQGRNSPLHF